These 26 T cell receptor beta chains were all obtained from the same sample, sequenced in a study of blood T cells in healthy people across ages (dated by TCRdb to between 2014 and 2017). Receptor libraries were prepared by 5' RACE. Data came from an Illumina HiSeq 2500. A second roughly 6 to 11 cycle PCR used a sample-barcoded 5' primer and a J-beta primer mix. TCRdb ran its own pipeline on the public reads, namely fastp trimming at Q25 and MiXCR clone calling, and kept in-frame beta chains. Rows with a matching CDR3 protein are joined into one entry that keeps the most common DNA and genes. The sample includes 790,000 or so distinct CDR3 sequences, with around 45% observed a single time. The ten largest clones take up 15% to 20% of the sample. Sequencing used blood. Source of these receptors: a man older than 75 in good health.

This chain links TRBV29-1 with TRBJ2-7; 8 bases are shared with TRBD1. The assigned J gene may be wrong: the sequence end matches TRBJ2-5 better. CDR1 SQVTM and CDR2 ANQGSEA come from the germline V gene. The CDR3 runs 17 residues. CDR3 DNA: TGCAGCGTTCCTCGGGACAGGAAACTTCCCCTGCGGGAGACCCAGTACTTC. It yields the protein CSVPRDRKLPLRETQYF.

This clonotype was counted only a few times. This chain connects TRBV6-4 to TRBJ1-2, with TRBD1 identical over 9 bases. The CDR3 is 14 residues long. The V and J ends lost 6 bases and 5 bases, in that order; junction bases with no gene match: 7. From germline, CDR1 is MRHNA and CDR2 SNTAGT. The CDR3 loop reads CASRPRTGDYGYTF. CDR3 nucleotide sequence: TGTGCCAGCAGACCCCGGACAGGGGATTATGGCTACACCTTC.

As concerns this clonotype: One junction end does not reproduce the germline sequence, and a read error may be involved. The chain joins TRBV5-4 to TRBJ2-7; 9 bases are a match to TRBD2. Germline CDR1 SGHNT, CDR2 YYREEE (reference sequence). The CDR3 covers 14 residues. CDR3 loop: CASRTSGRSYEQCF. The CDR3, as DNA: TGTGCCAGCAGGACCAGCGGGAGGTCCTACGAGCAGTGCTTC.

Remarks on this clonotype: A clone one base away is much larger, so this may be a read error. V gene TRBV20-1 combines with J gene TRBJ2-5; the match to TRBD2 covers 9 bases. The CDR3 is 20 amino acids. The V gene's germline CDR1 is DFQATT and CDR2 SNEGSKA (reference sequence). The trim removed 3 bases at V and 11 bases at J, leaving 31 bases unmatched. CDR3 nucleotides: TGCAGTGCTAGCAAACAGGGGCCGGAGGGTTTAGCGGGAGACCTCAATGTGCAGTACTTC. It encodes CSASKQGPEGLAGDLNVQYF.

In its sample, this clonotype was seen many times. The J gene is TRBJ2-7, the V gene TRBV6-2 or TRBV6-3, with 12 nucleotides matching TRBD2. CDR3 length: 14 residues. Germline values: CDR1 MNHEY, CDR2 SVGEGT. V trimming: 5 bases; J trimming: 5 bases; junction bases outside the gene matches: 4. In DNA, the CDR3 is TGTGCCAGCAGTCGACTAGCGGGAGTTAACGAGCAGTACTTC. Residues: CASSRLAGVNEQYF.

This chain connects TRBV3-1 to TRBJ2-7; 7 nucleotides match TRBD2. Germline CDR1 and CDR2: LGHDT and YNNKEL (reference sequence). This CDR3 has 17 amino acids. J was trimmed by 2 bases and V by 0 bases; bases with no gene match: 10. CDR3 in DNA: TGTGCCAGCAGCCAAGATTTTCCAGGACTAGGTCCCTACGAGCAGTACTTC. It specifies CASSQDFPGLGPYEQYF.

The genes are TRBV29-1 and TRBJ2-2; D is uncertain. Germline CDR1 and CDR2: SQVTM and ANQGSEA. The length of the CDR3 is 13 residues. V lost 6 bases and J lost 0, with 8 bases in between. The CDR3 DNA reads TGCAGCGTCATACACTCGAACACCGGGGAGCTGTTTTTT. Translation: CSVIHSNTGELFF.

On this clonotype: A much larger clone lies one base from this, so it may be a read error. This chain's CDR3 is CSATPGYSSIDTQYF. CDR3 nucleotide sequence: TGCAGTGCCACACCTGGCTATTCTAGCATAGATACGCAGTATTTT. The chain has TRBV20-1 and TRBJ2-3; tentatively, D is TRBD2 (5 bases). The germline CDR1 and CDR2 sequences are DFQATT and SNEGSKA (reference sequence). CDR3 size: 15 residues.

This clonotype was seen ten or more times. The chain recombines TRBV10-3 with TRBJ2-3; D is unclear. The length of the CDR3 is 12 residues. Germline-derived CDR1 and CDR2 are ENHRY and SYGVKD. V lost 5 bases to trimming and J lost 2 bases, with 5 bases between them. The CDR3 reads CAISNNTDTQYF. CDR3 bases: TGTGCCATCAGTAATAACACAGATACGCAGTATTTT.

Only a few counts were recorded for this clonotype. This sequence joins TRBV27 and TRBJ1-5; D is unclear. Trimming shortened V by 6 bases and J by 3 bases, and 12 bases separated the two germline ends. The CDR3 totals 14 residues. Germline CDR1 reads MNHEY; CDR2 reads SMNVEV (reference sequence). The CDR3 bases are TGTGCCAGCAGCCGCACAGCGGCCAATCAGCCCCAGCATTTT. Its translation is CASSRTAANQPQHF.

The chain uses TRBV29-1 and TRBJ2-3; D is unresolved. The germline V and J ends were trimmed by 5 bases and 4 bases, with 4 bases remaining between them. The CDR3 extends over 10 amino acids. Germline assignment: CDR1 SQVTM and CDR2 ANQGSEA. In nucleotides, the CDR3 is TGCAGCGTTCGACCAGATACGCAGTATTTT. This translates into CSVRPDTQYF.

This clonotype occurred once. The genes are TRBV7-2 and TRBJ2-7; a possible D gene is TRBD1 (6 bases). Germline values: CDR1 SGHTA, CDR2 FQGNSA. This CDR3 has 15 residues. V lost 3 bases, J lost 4 bases, and 16 bases lay in between. The chain's CDR3 is CASSFFRDITYEQYF. DNA for the CDR3: TGTGCCAGCAGCTTCTTCCGGGACATAACTTACGAGCAGTACTTC.

This clonotype was recorded a few times. The chain uses TRBV27 and TRBJ2-5, with D tentatively TRBD1 (7 bases). Germline V gene lookup returns CDR1 MNHEY and CDR2 SMNVEV (reference sequence). The CDR3 extends over 14 amino acids. The V end was cut by 6 bases, the J end by 0 bases, with 11 bases between. The CDR3 DNA follows: TGTGCCAGCAGCGCCAGGGGGGACCAAGAGACCCAGTACTTC. Its protein product is CASSARGDQETQYF.

The rearrangement links TRBV14 to TRBJ1-1, with D uncertain. The CDR3 has 15 amino acids. The germline V gene encodes CDR1 SGHDN and CDR2 FVKESK. V dropped 4 bases and J dropped 3 bases, with 15 bases sitting between them. This CDR3 is CASSPSTGGDTEAFF. The CDR3 coding sequence is TGTGCCAGCAGCCCCTCAACGGGTGGAGACACTGAAGCTTTCTTT.

This clonotype was found once. A much larger clone lies one base from this, so it may be a read error. The chain has TRBV4-2 and TRBJ2-1; D gene ambiguous. The CDR3 is 13 amino acids. Germline V gene lookup returns CDR1 LGHNA and CDR2 YNFKEQ. V was cut by 4 bases and J by 6 bases, with 10 bases left in between. The CDR3 reads CASSRVSGNEQFF. DNA of the CDR3: TGTGCCAGCAGCCGAGTATCCGGCAATGAGCAGTTCTTC.

The table lists this clonotype with a few counts. The chain carries TRBV7-6 and TRBJ2-7, with TRBD2 matching over 7 bases. V lost 0 bases and J lost 7; bases outside the gene matches: 9. The germline V gene has CDR1 SGHVS and CDR2 FNYEAQ. There are 15 residues in the CDR3. In DNA, the CDR3 is TGTGCCAGCAGCTTAGCGGAGGGAGCGGGACGGGAGCAGTACTTC. This codes for CASSLAEGAGREQYF.

This chain uses TRBV2 with TRBJ1-2; no definite D call. Germline CDR1 SNHLY, CDR2 FYNNEI. There are 11 residues in the CDR3. V dropped 5 bases and J dropped 8 bases, with 9 bases sitting between them. CDR3 nucleotide sequence: TGTGCCAGCAGTCAAAACCTCGGCTACACCTTC. Protein sequence: CASSQNLGYTF.

Concerning this clonotype itself: Being one base from a much bigger clone, this may be a read error. The chain uses TRBV6-2 or TRBV6-3 and TRBJ2-5, with D tentatively TRBD1 (6 bases). Germline V lookup: CDR1 MNHEY, CDR2 SVGEGT. The CDR3 loop spans 16 amino acids. Between the trimmed V and J ends, which lost 5 bases and 0 bases, there was a span of 16 bases. The CDR3 DNA reads TGTGCCAGCAGTCACGTTTTGCAGGGGAACCAAGAGACCCAGTACTTC. Protein: CASSHVLQGNQETQYF.

The rearrangement links TRBV20-1 to TRBJ1-5; the match to TRBD1 covers 8 bases. The J segment lost 2 bases and the V segment lost 8 bases, leaving 8 bases of the junction unmatched. Germline V gene lookup returns CDR1 DFQATT and CDR2 SNEGSKA (reference sequence). CDR3 length: 14 residues. The CDR3 nucleotides are TGCAGTACCAAACAGGGGGAAGGCAATCAGCCCCAGCATTTT. This codes for CSTKQGEGNQPQHF.

There are a few counts of this clonotype. V and J are TRBV20-1 and TRBJ2-7; D perhaps matches TRBD2 (6 bases). Germline-derived CDR1 and CDR2 are DFQATT and SNEGSKA (reference sequence). The CDR3 loop spans 15 amino acids. Deletions cut 0 bases from V and 3 bases from J, with 15 bases between. CDR3 residues: CSARDGEAGYYEQYF. In nucleotides, the CDR3 is TGCAGTGCTAGAGATGGCGAGGCGGGATACTACGAGCAGTACTTC.

V usage is TRBV7-2 and J usage is TRBJ2-7; D unresolved. Trimming cost V 1 base and J 6 bases, with 7 bases left between them. Germline-derived CDR1 and CDR2 are SGHTA and FQGNSA. CDR3 size: 12 residues. The CDR3 spells CASSLVPAEQYF. The CDR3 region has the DNA TGTGCCAGCAGCTTAGTACCTGCCGAGCAGTACTTC.

This clonotype was observed a handful of times. V and J are TRBV28 and TRBJ2-1; weak D call: TRBD2 (6 bases). V lost 4 bases and J 9 bases, leaving 16 bases between the germline ends. Germline V gene lookup returns CDR1 MDHEN and CDR2 SYDVKM. This CDR3 spans 14 amino acids. CDR3 in DNA: TGTGCCAGCAGTTCCCCGGACTACCTGGGTGAGCAGTTCTTC. As protein: CASSSPDYLGEQFF.

V gene TRBV7-9 combines with J gene TRBJ2-4; 7 bases align to TRBD1. The CDR3 is 17 residues long. The V gene's germline CDR1 is SEHNR and CDR2 FQNEAQ (reference sequence). Trimming took 5 bases from V and 3 from J; bases not matched to a gene: 13. CDR3 in amino acids: CASSGTGARGGKNIQYF. The CDR3, as DNA: TGTGCCAGCAGCGGTACAGGGGCCCGTGGTGGCAAAAACATTCAGTACTTC.

The chain employs TRBV20-1 and TRBJ2-5; 7 nucleotides align to TRBD1. This CDR3 comprises 13 residues. Germline CDR1 DFQATT, CDR2 SNEGSKA (reference sequence). V was clipped by 5 bases and J by 5 bases; unmatched bases: 8. The CDR3 loop reads CSARQGSMETQYF. The CDR3 nucleotides are TGCAGTGCTCGACAGGGTAGTATGGAGACCCAGTACTTC.

This clonotype was seen more than once but under ten times. This sequence joins TRBV4-3 and TRBJ2-5; no clear D. CDR1 LGHNA and CDR2 YSLEER come from the germline V gene. The CDR3 is 16 amino acids. Trimming removed 2 bases at V and 2 bases at J, with 15 bases between. The CDR3 nucleotides are TGCGCCAGCAGCCAACGATTGCCGGTGGGGCAAGAGACCCAGTACTTC. Residues: CASSQRLPVGQETQYF.

This chain uses TRBV21-1 with TRBJ1-2; TRBD1, the table's D call, was not compared with the DNA. TRBV21-1 has pseudogene status. The CDR3 is made up of 13 amino acids. CDR3 DNA sequence: TGTGCCAGCACCGTAGGGGGTGACTATGGCTACACCTTC. Protein: CASTVGGDYGYTF.